Presented here are 15 T cell receptor beta chains from one specimen sequenced in a study of cytomegalovirus exposure and HLA in healthy donors. It was with 60 Vbeta and 13 Jbeta primers that the PCR ran. The method was immunoSEQ multiplex PCR; TCRdb's version includes in-frame clones alone and lacks a portion of them. The specimen's table records roughly 40,000 clones. Sequencing was carried out using PBMCs. The receptor set was obtained from a male donor in good health and CMV-seronegative.

The chain joins TRBV19 to TRBJ2-7, with TRBD1 identical over 9 bases. V lost 9 bases to trimming and J lost 0 bases; unmatched junction nucleotides: 12. CDR1 is LNHDA, CDR2 SQIVND, per germline (reference sequence). CDR3 size: 16 residues. This CDR3 reads CASTGTGPFGSYEQYF. The DNA of the CDR3 is TGTGCCAGCACCGGGACAGGGCCCTTCGGCTCCTACGAGCAGTACTTC.

The chain has TRBV18 and TRBJ2-5; weak D call: TRBD2 (5 bases). The CDR3 runs 14 residues. V dropped 1 base and J dropped 1 base, with 7 bases sitting between them. Germline V lookup: CDR1 KGHSH, CDR2 LQKENI. As DNA, the CDR3 is TGTGCCAGCTCACCACTGGGAGCCCAAGAGACCCAGTACTTC. This encodes CASSPLGAQETQYF.

This rearrangement joins TRBV6-1 to TRBJ2-2; maybe TRBD1 (8 bases). V dropped 4 bases and J dropped 4 bases, with 16 bases sitting between them. The CDR3 runs 16 residues. Germline V lookup: CDR1 MNHNS, CDR2 SASEGT. CDR3 residues: CASSVDRGGGTGELFF. The CDR3 DNA reads as TGTGCCAGCAGTGTCGACAGGGGAGGGGGCACCGGGGAGCTGTTTTTT.

The CDR3 here is CASSYSHLPRPDTQYF. CDR3 bases: TGTGCCAGCAGTTACTCGCACCTCCCCAGGCCAGATACGCAGTATTTT. The genes are TRBV6-5 and TRBJ2-3; D not certain. The V and J ends lost 0 bases and 4 bases respectively, with 14 bases between them. Germline V gene data show CDR1 as MNHEY and CDR2 as SVGAGI. This CDR3 is 16 amino acids long.

This sequence joins TRBV6-5 and TRBJ1-1, with 8 positions matching TRBD1. V trimming: 0 bases; J trimming: 6 bases; junction bases outside the gene matches: 6. Germline-derived CDR1 and CDR2 are MNHEY and SVGAGI. The CDR3 extends over 15 amino acids. Here the CDR3 DNA reads TGTGCCAGCAGTTACTCGGACAGGGCTAACGCTGAAGCTTTCTTT. Translated: CASSYSDRANAEAFF.

The J gene is TRBJ1-1, the V gene TRBV6-1; no definite D call. The CDR3 covers 13 residues. Germline V gives CDR1 MNHNS, CDR2 SASEGT. The V end lost 7 bases, the J end lost 0 bases, and 9 bases lay between the germline ends. The CDR3 reads CASTRQLNTEAFF. The CDR3 nucleotides read TGTGCCAGCACAAGACAATTGAACACTGAAGCTTTCTTT.

The CDR3, as DNA: TGTGCCAGCTCACCCCCTAGACGGCCTGGGGGGAATGGCTACACCTTC. It yields the protein CASSPPRRPGGNGYTF. The V call is TRBV18, the J call TRBJ1-2; maybe TRBD1 (5 bases). The CDR3 totals 16 residues. CDR1 is KGHSH and CDR2 is LQKENI in the germline V gene. Trimming pared 3 bases from V and 6 bases from J, leaving 20 bases between.

The chain joins TRBV9 to TRBJ2-1; TRBD2 agrees at 7 bases. Unmatched junction bases numbered 6, after V lost 4 bases and J lost 5 bases. Germline-derived CDR1 and CDR2 are SGDLS and YYNGEE. The CDR3 extends over 14 amino acids. The CDR3 DNA reads as TGTGCCAGCAGCCCCGGACTAGACGACAATGAGCAGTTCTTC. This encodes CASSPGLDDNEQFF.

The rearrangement uses TRBV10-3 and TRBJ2-7; no clear D gene. The ends were cut back, 0 bases at V and 0 bases at J, with 6 bases in the middle. The germline gives CDR1 ENHRY, CDR2 SYGVKD. This CDR3 spans 14 amino acids. The CDR3 DNA is TGTGCCATCAGTGAGTCTTCTAGCTCCTACGAGCAGTACTTC. As protein: CAISESSSSYEQYF.

The genes are TRBV6-4 and TRBJ1-1; D perhaps matches TRBD1 (5 bases). Germline V gives CDR1 MRHNA, CDR2 SNTAGT. Trimming took 5 bases from V and 1 from J, leaving 8 bases between them. This CDR3 has 13 residues. CDR3 nucleotide sequence: TGTGCCAGCAGTCAGGGTGAGAACACTGAAGCTTTCTTT. It codes for CASSQGENTEAFF.

The chain carries TRBV27 and TRBJ2-2, with TRBD1 as a possible D gene (7 bases). This CDR3 is built from 16 residues. V was shortened by 7 bases and J by 2 bases, with 17 bases between the two germline ends. The germline V gene encodes CDR1 MNHEY and CDR2 SMNVEV (reference sequence). CDR3 DNA sequence: TGTGCCAGCAAAGACAGGGCGGGGTTTAACACCGGGGAGCTGTTTTTT. Translating it yields CASKDRAGFNTGELFF.

This chain joins TRBV6-5 and TRBJ1-1; perhaps TRBD1 as D (5 bases). CDR1 is MNHEY, CDR2 SVGAGI, per germline. The CDR3 is made up of 15 amino acids. V was pared by 6 bases and J by 5 bases, with 19 bases between. The CDR3 DNA follows: TGTGCCAGCAGAACGGATTGGCCCCAGGGTACTGAAGCTTTCTTT. Its translation: CASRTDWPQGTEAFF.

The CDR3 protein is CASSLNRGAQPQHF. CDR3 nucleotides: TGTGCCAGCAGCCTTAACAGGGGAGCTCAGCCCCAGCATTTT. The chain couples TRBV7-8 to TRBJ1-5, with TRBD1 identical over 7 bases. V lost 5 bases and J lost 6; bases outside the gene matches: 7. The CDR3 is 14 residues long. From germline, CDR1 is SGHVS and CDR2 FQNEAQ. The full variable domain, rest sourced from reference TRBV7-8 and TRBJ1-5, is GAGVSQSPRYKVAKRGQDVALRCDPISGHVSLFWYQQALGQGPEFLTYFQNEAQLDKSGLPSDRFFAERPEGSVSTLKIQRTQQEDSAVYLCASSLNRGAQPQHFGDGTRLSIL.

The chain is built from TRBV27 and TRBJ1-5; D is possibly TRBD1 (5 bases). Trimming removed 8 bases from V and 3 bases from J, with 11 bases in between. The CDR3 contains 13 residues. The germline gives CDR1 MNHEY, CDR2 SMNVEV (reference sequence). This CDR3 reads CASAGRLNQPQHF. Here the CDR3 DNA reads TGTGCCAGCGCGGGACGGCTCAATCAGCCCCAGCATTTT.

The rearrangement links TRBV5-3 to TRBJ1-1; D is undetermined. TRBV5-3 is identified as an open reading frame with a role that is uncertain. V was pared by 0 bases and J by 1 base, with 7 bases between. The CDR3 is 14 residues long. CDR3 sequence: CARSLDTKNTEAFF. CDR3 coding DNA: TGTGCCAGAAGCTTGGACACCAAGAACACTGAAGCTTTCTTT.